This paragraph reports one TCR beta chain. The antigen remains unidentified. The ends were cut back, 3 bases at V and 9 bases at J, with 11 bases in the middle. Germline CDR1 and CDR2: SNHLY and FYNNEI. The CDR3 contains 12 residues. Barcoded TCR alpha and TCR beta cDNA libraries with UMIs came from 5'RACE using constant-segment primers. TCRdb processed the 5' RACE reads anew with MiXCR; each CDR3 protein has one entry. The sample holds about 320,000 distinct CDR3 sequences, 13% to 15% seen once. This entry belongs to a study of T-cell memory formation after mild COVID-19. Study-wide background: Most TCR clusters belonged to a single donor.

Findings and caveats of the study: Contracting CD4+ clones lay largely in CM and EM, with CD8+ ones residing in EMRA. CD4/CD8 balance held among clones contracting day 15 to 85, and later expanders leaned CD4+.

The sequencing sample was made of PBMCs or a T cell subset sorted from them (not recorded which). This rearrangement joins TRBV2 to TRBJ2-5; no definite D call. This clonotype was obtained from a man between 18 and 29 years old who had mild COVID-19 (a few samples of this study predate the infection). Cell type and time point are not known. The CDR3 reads CASSDSRLAQYF. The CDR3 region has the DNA TGTGCCAGCAGTGATTCACGCCTGGCCCAGTACTTC. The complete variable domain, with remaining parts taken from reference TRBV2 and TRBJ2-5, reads EPEVTQTPSHQVTQMGQEVILRCVPISNHLYFYWYRQILGQKVEFLVSFYNNEISEKSEIFDDQFSVERPDGSNFTLKIRSTKLEDSAMYFCASSDSRLAQYFGPGTRLLVL.